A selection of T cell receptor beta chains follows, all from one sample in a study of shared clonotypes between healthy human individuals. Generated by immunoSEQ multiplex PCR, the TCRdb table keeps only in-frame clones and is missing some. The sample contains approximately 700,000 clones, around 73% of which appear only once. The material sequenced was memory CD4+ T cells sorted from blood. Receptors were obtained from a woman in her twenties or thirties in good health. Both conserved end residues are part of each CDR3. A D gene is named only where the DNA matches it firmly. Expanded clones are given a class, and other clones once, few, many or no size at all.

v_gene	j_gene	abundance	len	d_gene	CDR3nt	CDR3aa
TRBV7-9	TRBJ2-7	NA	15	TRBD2	TGTGCCAGCAGCTTGTACACTAGCGGCTCCTACGAGCAGTACTTC	CASSLYTSGSYEQYF
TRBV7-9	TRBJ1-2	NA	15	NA	TGTGCCAGCAGCCACGACGGGGGCTGGATGGGGGGCTACACCTTC	CASSHDGGWMGGYTF
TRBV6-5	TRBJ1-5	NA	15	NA	TGTGCCAGCAGGAGACGGGAGGGGATAGGTCAGCCCCAGCATTTT	CASRRREGIGQPQHF
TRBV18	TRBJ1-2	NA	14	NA	TGTGCCAGCTCCCCGGTCCGGGACGCTTATGGCTACACCTTC	CASSPVRDAYGYTF
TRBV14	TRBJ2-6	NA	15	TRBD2	TGTGCCAGCAGCCGGGAGGGATCTGGGGCCAACGTCCTGACTTTC	CASSREGSGANVLTF
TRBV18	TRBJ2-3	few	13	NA	TGTGCCAGCTCATTAGGCGGCACAGATACGCAGTATTTT	CASSLGGTDTQYF
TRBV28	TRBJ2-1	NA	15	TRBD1	TGTGCCAGCCATACACCCGGGACAGGGGTCCCTGAGCAGTTCTTC	CASHTPGTGVPEQFF
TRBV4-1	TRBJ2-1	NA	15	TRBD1	TGCGCCAGCAGCCATCCGGACAGGGATCCTGGGGGGCAGTTCTTC	CASSHPDRDPGGQFF
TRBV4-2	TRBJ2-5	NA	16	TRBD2	TGTGCCAGCAGCCGGGGGACTAGCGGGAGTAGAGAGACCCAGTACTTC	CASSRGTSGSRETQYF
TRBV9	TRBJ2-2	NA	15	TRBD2	TGTGCCAGCAGAGGGACTAGCGGGAACACCGGGGAGCTGTTTTTT	CASRGTSGNTGELFF
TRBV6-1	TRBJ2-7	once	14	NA	TGTGCCAGCAGGGGTGTTGGCGGCTCCTACGAGCAGTACTTC	CASRGVGGSYEQYF
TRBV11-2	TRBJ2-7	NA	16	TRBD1	TGTGCCAGCAGCCCGGGGCGTGGACAGGGGGCCTACGAGCAGTACTTC	CASSPGRGQGAYEQYF
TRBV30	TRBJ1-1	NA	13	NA	TGTGCCTGGAGGGCGAATTTCTGGACTGAAGCTTTCTTT	CAWRANFWTEAFF
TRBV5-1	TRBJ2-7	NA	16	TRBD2	TGCGCCAGCAGCTTGGATCGGCTAGCGGGAGGCTACGAGCAGTACTTC	CASSLDRLAGGYEQYF
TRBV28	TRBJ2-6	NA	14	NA	TGTGCCAGCAGTTTGCCCGGACCGGCCAACGTCCTGACTTTC	CASSLPGPANVLTF
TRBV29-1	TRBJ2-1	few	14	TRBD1	TGCAGCGTTGAAACAGGGGGTTACTACAATGAGCAGTTCTTC	CSVETGGYYNEQFF
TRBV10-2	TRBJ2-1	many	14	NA	TGCGCCAGCAAGAGAACAGGGACCTACAATGAGCAGTTCTTC	CASKRTGTYNEQFF
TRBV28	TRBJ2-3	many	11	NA	TGTGCCAGCGCTAGCACAGATACGCAGTATTTT	CASASTDTQYF
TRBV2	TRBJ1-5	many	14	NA	TGTGCCAGCAATGATTACTATAGCAATCAGCCCCAGCATTTT	CASNDYYSNQPQHF
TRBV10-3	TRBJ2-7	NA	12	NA	TGTGCCATCAGTGAGGGTCCGTACGAGCAGTACTTC	CAISEGPYEQYF
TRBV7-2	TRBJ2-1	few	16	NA	TGTGCCAGCACCACAGAGGCCCTCAGCTCCTACAATGAGCAGTTCTTC	CASTTEALSSYNEQFF
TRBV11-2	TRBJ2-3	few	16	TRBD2	TGTGCCAGCAGCCTTCTAGCGGGAGGGCAGACAGATACGCAGTATTTT	CASSLLAGGQTDTQYF
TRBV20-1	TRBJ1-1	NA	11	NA	TGCAGTGCCGATAGGGACACTGAAGCTTTCTTT	CSADRDTEAFF
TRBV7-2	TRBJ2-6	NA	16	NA	TGTGCCAGCAGCTTACAGGCCGGGACTGGGGCCAACGTCCTGACTTTC	CASSLQAGTGANVLTF
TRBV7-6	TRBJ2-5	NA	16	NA	TGTGCCAGCAGCTTAGGTCTGCAGGCAAAGTGGGAGACCCAGTACTTC	CASSLGLQAKWETQYF
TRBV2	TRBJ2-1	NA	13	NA	TGTGCCAGCAGTGCGGGACCCTACAATGAGCAGTTCTTC	CASSAGPYNEQFF
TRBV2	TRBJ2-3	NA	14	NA	TGTGCCAGCACCCCCCGAACGCCGACAGATACGCAGTATTTT	CASTPRTPTDTQYF
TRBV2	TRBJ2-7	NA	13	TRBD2	TGTGCCAGCGGACTAGCGGGAGTAGACGAGCAGTACTTC	CASGLAGVDEQYF
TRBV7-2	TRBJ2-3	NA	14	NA	TGTGCCAGCAGCTTGGGGGCCTGGACAGATACGCAGTATTTT	CASSLGAWTDTQYF
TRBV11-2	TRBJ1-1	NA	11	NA	TGTGCCAGCAGCTACCACACTGAAGCTTTCTTT	CASSYHTEAFF
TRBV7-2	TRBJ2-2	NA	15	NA	TGTGCCAGCAGCTTAGCTTCTGTGAACACCGGGGAGCTGTTTTTT	CASSLASVNTGELFF
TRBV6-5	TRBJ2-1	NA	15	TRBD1	TGTGCCAGCAGTGGACAGGGGAGCTCCTACAATGAGCAGTTCTTC	CASSGQGSSYNEQFF
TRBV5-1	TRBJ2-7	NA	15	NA	TGCGCCAGCAGCTTCGTCTTGCGGTTCTCCTACGAGCAGTACTTC	CASSFVLRFSYEQYF
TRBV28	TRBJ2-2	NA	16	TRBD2	TGTGCCAGCAGTTCCCCCAGCGGGAGGGTCACCGGGGAGCTGTTTTTT	CASSSPSGRVTGELFF
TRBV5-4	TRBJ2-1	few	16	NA	TGTGCCAGCAGCTTGGGAGGGTCGGGAACCTACAATGAGCAGTTCTTC	CASSLGGSGTYNEQFF
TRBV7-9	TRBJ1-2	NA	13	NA	TGTGCCAGCAGCCAAGGGCAGGGTTCTGGCTACACCTTC	CASSQGQGSGYTF
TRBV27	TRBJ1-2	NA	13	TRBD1	TGTGCCAGCACTACGACAGGGGAGTATGGCTACACCTTC	CASTTTGEYGYTF
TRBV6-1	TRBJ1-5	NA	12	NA	TGTGCCAGCAGTGAAGCGGGGGAGCCCCAGCATTTT	CASSEAGEPQHF
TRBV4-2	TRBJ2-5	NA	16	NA	TGTGCCAGCAGCCAAGGAACGCCACGTGGTGGTGAGACCCAGTACTTC	CASSQGTPRGGETQYF
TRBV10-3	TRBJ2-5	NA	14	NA	TGTGCCATCAGTGCCCCGGGTCGTGAAGAGACCCAGTACTTC	CAISAPGREETQYF
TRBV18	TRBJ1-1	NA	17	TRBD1	TGTGCCAGCTCACCAAGCAGGGGGCAATCGGTGAACACTGAAGCTTTCTTT	CASSPSRGQSVNTEAFF
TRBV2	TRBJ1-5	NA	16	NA	TGTGCCAGCAGAGAAAGGGGCGGATATAGCAATCAGCCCCAGCATTTT	CASRERGGYSNQPQHF
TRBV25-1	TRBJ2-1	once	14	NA	TGTGCCAGCACGAAGGGGGGGTCCTACAATGAGCAGTTCTTC	CASTKGGSYNEQFF
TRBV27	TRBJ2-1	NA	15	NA	TGTGCCAGCAGTTTTGGACTTCGCTCCTACAATGAGCAGTTCTTC	CASSFGLRSYNEQFF
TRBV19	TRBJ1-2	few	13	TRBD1	TGTGCCAGTAGTAAGGGGGCGCTCTATGGCTACACCTTC	CASSKGALYGYTF
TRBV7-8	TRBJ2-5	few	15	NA	TGTGCCAGCAACCCAACCCGGGACTACCAAGAGACCCAGTACTTC	CASNPTRDYQETQYF
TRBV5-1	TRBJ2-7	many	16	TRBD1	TGCGCCAGCAGCCCGGTGGACAGGACGCCCAGGGACGAGCAGTACTTC	CASSPVDRTPRDEQYF
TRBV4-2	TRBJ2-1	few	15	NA	TGTGCCAGCAGCCAAGTGGGGGCTGTGTACAATGAGCAGTTCTTC	CASSQVGAVYNEQFF
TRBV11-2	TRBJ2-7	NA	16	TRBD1	TGTGCCAGCAGCTTTCTTATTGGACAGGGGGCCTACGAGCAGTACTTC	CASSFLIGQGAYEQYF
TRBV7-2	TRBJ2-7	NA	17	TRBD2	TGTGCCAGCAGCCCCCAACCGGGACTAGCGGGATCGGGCGAGCAGTACTTC	CASSPQPGLAGSGEQYF
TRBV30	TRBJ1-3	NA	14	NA	TGTGCCTGGAGTGTATCCCTCTCTGGAAACACCATATATTTT	CAWSVSLSGNTIYF
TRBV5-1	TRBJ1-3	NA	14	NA	TGCGCCAGCAGCTTGGGTACGGACGGAAACACCATATATTTT	CASSLGTDGNTIYF
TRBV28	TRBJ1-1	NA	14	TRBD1	TGTGCCAGCAGTTTAGGACAGGGGGTAAGTGGAGCTTTCTTT	CASSLGQGVSGAFF
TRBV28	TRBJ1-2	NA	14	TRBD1	TGTGCCAGCAGGACGACAGGGGGCGGCTATGGCTACACCTTC	CASRTTGGGYGYTF
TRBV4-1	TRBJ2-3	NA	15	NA	TGCGCCAGCAGCCAAGTTGTTGACTCTAGAGATACGCAGTATTTT	CASSQVVDSRDTQYF